These 13 T cell receptor beta chains were all obtained from the same sample, sequenced in a study of prognosis after radiotherapy for stage I lung cancer. Template was genomic DNA; TCR beta CDR3 amplified in two multiplex PCR rounds. The use of primers specific to each TRBV and TRBJ gene characterized first-round PCR. TCRdb passed the multiplex PCR reads through MiXCR, listing each CDR3 protein once. Of roughly 26,000 distinct CDR3 sequences in the sample, 25% to 35% were seen once. The specimen comprised PBMCs, sampled before or after stereotactic body radiation therapy (not recorded which). These receptor sequences come from a donor at least 50 years old with non-small cell lung cancer.

This clonotype was detected many times. The rearrangement uses TRBV7-2 and TRBJ1-1; tentatively, D is TRBD1 (6 bases). CDR1 and CDR2 from the germline V gene are SGHTA and FQGNSA. CDR3 length: 15 amino acids. V was cut by 0 bases and J by 0 bases, with 8 bases left in between. CDR3 sequence: CASSLATGLNTEAFF. CDR3 DNA: TGTGCCAGCAGCTTAGCGACAGGTTTGAACACTGAAGCTTTCTTT.

This chain joins TRBV5-1 and TRBJ1-3; 8 nucleotides agree with TRBD1. CDR3 length equals 13 residues. After removal of 7 bases from V and 7 bases from J, the junction contained 7 bases not matched to a gene. The V gene's germline CDR1 is SGHRS and CDR2 YFSETQ. In DNA form, the CDR3 reads TGCGCCAGCGGCCTCGACAGGGGTAACACCATATATTTT. Translating it yields CASGLDRGNTIYF.

This clonotype has at least ten counts. The V call is TRBV6-2 or TRBV6-3, the J call TRBJ2-5; 12 bases are shared with TRBD2. The CDR3 runs 20 residues. Germline loops: CDR1 MNHEY, CDR2 SVGEGT. After removal of 2 bases from V and 0 bases from J, the junction contained 13 bases not matched to a gene. DNA for the CDR3: TGTGCCAGCAGTTACACGTGGGCTAGCGGGAGGGCCGGGGACCAAGAGACCCAGTACTTC. Protein: CASSYTWASGRAGDQETQYF.

This clonotype was counted ten times or more. This rearrangement joins TRBV2 to TRBJ2-2; TRBD1 aligns across 8 bases. Germline V CDR1 and CDR2: SNHLY, FYNNEI. After removal of 5 bases from V and 1 base from J, the junction contained 3 bases not matched to a gene. This CDR3 has 15 residues. CDR3 loop: CASSQQGGNTGELFF. In DNA, the CDR3 is TGTGCCAGCAGTCAACAGGGGGGGAACACCGGGGAGCTGTTTTTT. Full variable domain (outside the CDR3, taken from reference TRBV2 and TRBJ2-2): EPEVTQTPSHQVTQMGQEVILRCVPISNHLYFYWYRQILGQKVEFLVSFYNNEISEKSEIFDDQFSVERPDGSNFTLKIRSTKLEDSAMYFCASSQQGGNTGELFFGEGSRLTVL.

This clonotype has a count of ten or more. The chain uses TRBV28 and TRBJ2-1; possibly TRBD1 or TRBD2 for D (5 bases each). The germline V and J ends were trimmed by 2 bases and 7 bases, with 15 bases remaining between them. This CDR3 comprises 15 residues. The germline CDR1 and CDR2 sequences are MDHEN and SYDVKM. The CDR3 sequence is CASSLRRYGGNEQFF. The CDR3 region has the DNA TGTGCCAGCAGTTTACGGAGGTATGGGGGAAATGAGCAGTTCTTC.

This clonotype was found a few times. The chain uses TRBV30 and TRBJ1-1; maybe TRBD1 (5 bases). Germline V gene sequence: CDR1 GTSNPN, CDR2 SVGIG (reference sequence). V dropped 5 bases and J dropped 3 bases, with 10 bases sitting between them. There are 12 residues in the CDR3. The CDR3 DNA follows: TGTGCCTGGTCCTTAGGGGACACTGAAGCTTTCTTT. It codes for CAWSLGDTEAFF.

In its sample, this clonotype was seen many times. CDR3 sequence reads: CSVEPYTTGRNTEAFF. Written as DNA, the CDR3 is TGCAGCGTTGAACCCTACACCACAGGGCGGAACACTGAAGCTTTCTTT. The gene calls are TRBV29-1 and TRBJ1-1; D perhaps matches TRBD1 (6 bases). Trimming removed 2 bases at V and 1 base at J, with 17 bases between. The CDR3 length is 16 residues. Looked up from germline, CDR1 is SQVTM and CDR2 is ANQGSEA.

This clonotype occurred many times. V gene TRBV7-3 combines with J gene TRBJ2-1; unclear D gene. V shed 2 bases and J shed 5 bases, with 4 bases lying between them. From germline, CDR1 is SGHTA and CDR2 FQGTGA. This CDR3 is built from 12 residues. The CDR3 is CASSLGNNEQFF. The CDR3, as DNA: TGTGCCAGCAGCTTAGGAAACAATGAGCAGTTCTTC.

To note about this clonotype: The junction shows a germline mismatch at one end, possibly a read error. CDR3 DNA sequence: TGTGCCAGCAGATCTTCGGGACAGGTAAGAGAGCATTACTTC. Translated: CASRSSGQVREHYF. The chain joins TRBV6-1 to TRBJ2-7; 8 bases align to TRBD1. CDR3 length: 14 residues. The germline gives CDR1 MNHNS, CDR2 SASEGT.

This clonotype was seen once. One junction end does not reproduce the germline sequence, and a read error may be involved. V is TRBV6-1 and J is TRBJ2-2; 7 positions match TRBD2. The CDR3 has 14 amino acids. Germline assignment: CDR1 MNHNS and CDR2 SASEGT. CDR3 bases: TGTGTCAGCAGCGATGGGGGGGACACCGGGGAGCTGTTTTTT. Protein sequence: CVSSDGGDTGELFF.

A single count supports this clonotype. V usage is TRBV20-1 and J usage is TRBJ2-3, with D possibly being TRBD2 (6 bases). The CDR3 totals 15 residues. Germline loops: CDR1 DFQATT, CDR2 SNEGSKA (reference sequence). CDR3: CSAVDTTGGTDTQYF. Here the CDR3 DNA reads TGCAGCGCTGTCGATACTACCGGGGGTACAGATACGCAGTATTTT.

The chain couples TRBV6-5 to TRBJ2-7; 11 positions agree with TRBD2. J lost 1 base, V lost 4 bases, and 3 bases had no gene match. The CDR3 runs 15 residues. Germline assignment: CDR1 MNHEY and CDR2 SVGAGI. The CDR3 protein is CASSSRLAGSYEQYF. CDR3 coding DNA: TGTGCCAGCAGTTCTCGACTAGCGGGGTCCTACGAGCAGTACTTC.

V and J are TRBV24-1 and TRBJ2-2, with 11 bases fitting TRBD1. V gave up 0 bases and J gave up 6 bases; unmatched junction bases: 5. In germline, CDR1 is KGHDR, CDR2 SFDVKD. CDR3 length: 17 residues. CDR3 residues: CATSDLRQDRGPGELFF. CDR3 DNA sequence: TGTGCCACCAGTGATTTGCGCCAGGACAGGGGGCCCGGGGAGCTGTTTTTT.